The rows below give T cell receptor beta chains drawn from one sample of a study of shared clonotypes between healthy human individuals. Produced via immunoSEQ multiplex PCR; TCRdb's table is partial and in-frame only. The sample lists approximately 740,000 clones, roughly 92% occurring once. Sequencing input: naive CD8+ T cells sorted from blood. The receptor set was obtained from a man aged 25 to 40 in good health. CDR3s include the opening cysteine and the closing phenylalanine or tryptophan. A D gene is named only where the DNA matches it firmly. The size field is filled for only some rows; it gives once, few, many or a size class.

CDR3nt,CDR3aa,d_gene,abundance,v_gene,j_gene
TGTGCCAGCAGCTTAGCGCCCCGCGGACAGGGTTTTAAGGGCTACACCTTC,CASSLAPRGQGFKGYTF,TRBD1,NA,TRBV7-6,TRBJ1-2
TGCGCCAGCAGTCTCCCGGAAAACACTGAAGCTTTCTTT,CASSLPENTEAFF,NA,NA,TRBV4-1,TRBJ1-1
TGTGCCAGCAGCTTCCCCGAGACTAGGAAATACAATGAGCAGTTCTTC,CASSFPETRKYNEQFF,NA,NA,TRBV13,TRBJ2-1
TGTGCCAGCAGTTTAGCGGGAAGGCCCTCAGATACGCAGTATTTT,CASSLAGRPSDTQYF,NA,once,TRBV27,TRBJ2-3
TGTGCCAGCAGCCAAGCCGGGACAGAAAGACTTACGAACTACGAGCAGTACTTC,CASSQAGTERLTNYEQYF,TRBD1,NA,TRBV5-5,TRBJ2-7
TGTGCCAGCAGCCCGGGACTATACGAGCAGTACTTC,CASSPGLYEQYF,TRBD2,NA,TRBV7-8,TRBJ2-7
TGTGCCATCAGTGAGTCAAGGACTAGCGGGAGTGGGAGGTACGAGCAGTACTTC,CAISESRTSGSGRYEQYF,TRBD2,NA,TRBV10-3,TRBJ2-7
TGTGCCAGCAGCACCGCGGCACCTAGCGGGGGTTCCTACAATGAGCAGTTCTTC,CASSTAAPSGGSYNEQFF,TRBD2,NA,TRBV7-9,TRBJ2-1
TGTGCCAGTAGATACAGGGAGGTTGCCAATCAGCCCCAGCATTTT,CASRYREVANQPQHF,NA,NA,TRBV19,TRBJ1-5
TGTGCCAGCAGTCTCATTAGCGAGAGCACAGATACGCAGTATTTT,CASSLISESTDTQYF,NA,NA,TRBV27,TRBJ2-3
TGTGCCAGCAGTGAAACCTCTGGGGCCAACGTCCTGACTTTC,CASSETSGANVLTF,NA,NA,TRBV6-1,TRBJ2-6
TGTGCCAGCAGTTTTCCTTGGGACAGGGGGGACACTGAAGCTTTCTTT,CASSFPWDRGDTEAFF,TRBD1,NA,TRBV28,TRBJ1-1
TGCAGCGTTGGGGACGGCACTGAAGCTTTCTTT,CSVGDGTEAFF,NA,NA,TRBV29-1,TRBJ1-1
TGTGCCAGCAGCGTAGGCCCGAGTCCTACCCCTAACTATGGCTACACCTTC,CASSVGPSPTPNYGYTF,NA,once,TRBV9,TRBJ1-2
TGCGCCAGCAGCTTGTTTAGCGCCTCCTACAATGAGCAGTTCTTC,CASSLFSASYNEQFF,NA,NA,TRBV5-1,TRBJ2-1
TGTGCCAGCAGCGTAGAAGGCGGGAGGGCGTTCGCAGATACGCAGTATTTT,CASSVEGGRAFADTQYF,TRBD2,NA,TRBV9,TRBJ2-3
TGTGCCAGCTCACCTGCAGCAGGGACTAGCGGTTTTTTGAGTGAGCAGTTCTTC,CASSPAAGTSGFLSEQFF,TRBD2,NA,TRBV18,TRBJ2-1
TGCGCCAGCAGCCTACGACAGGGGGCCGGGGAGCTGTTTTTT,CASSLRQGAGELFF,TRBD1,once,TRBV4-1,TRBJ2-2